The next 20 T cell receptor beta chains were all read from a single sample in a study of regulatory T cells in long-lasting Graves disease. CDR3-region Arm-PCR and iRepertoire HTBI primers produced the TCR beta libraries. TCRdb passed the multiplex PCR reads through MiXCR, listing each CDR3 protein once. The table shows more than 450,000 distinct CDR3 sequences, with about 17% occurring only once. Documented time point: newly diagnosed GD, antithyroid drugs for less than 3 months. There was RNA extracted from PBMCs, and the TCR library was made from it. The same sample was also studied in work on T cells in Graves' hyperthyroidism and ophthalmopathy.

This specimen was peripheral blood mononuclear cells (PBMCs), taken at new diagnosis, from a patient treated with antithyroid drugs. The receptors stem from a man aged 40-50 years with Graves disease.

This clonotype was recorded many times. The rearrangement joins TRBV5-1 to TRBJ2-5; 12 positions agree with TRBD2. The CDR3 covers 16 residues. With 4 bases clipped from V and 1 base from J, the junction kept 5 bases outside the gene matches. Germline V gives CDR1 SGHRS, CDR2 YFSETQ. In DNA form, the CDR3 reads TGCGCCAGCAGCAGACTAGCGGGAGCGGGCCAAGAGACCCAGTACTTC. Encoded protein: CASSRLAGAGQETQYF.

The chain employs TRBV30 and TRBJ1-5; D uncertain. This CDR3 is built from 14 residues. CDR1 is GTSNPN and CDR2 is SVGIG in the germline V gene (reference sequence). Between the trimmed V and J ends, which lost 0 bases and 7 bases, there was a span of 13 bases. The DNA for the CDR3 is TGTGCCTGGAGTGTAACCGGAATGGGGCAGCCCCAGCATTTT. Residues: CAWSVTGMGQPQHF.

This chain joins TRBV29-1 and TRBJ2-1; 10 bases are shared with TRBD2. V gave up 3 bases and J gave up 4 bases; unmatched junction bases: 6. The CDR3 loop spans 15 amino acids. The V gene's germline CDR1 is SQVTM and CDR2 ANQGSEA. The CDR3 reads CSVDPGAGGYNEQFF. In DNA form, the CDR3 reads TGCAGCGTTGATCCGGGAGCGGGAGGGTACAATGAGCAGTTCTTC.

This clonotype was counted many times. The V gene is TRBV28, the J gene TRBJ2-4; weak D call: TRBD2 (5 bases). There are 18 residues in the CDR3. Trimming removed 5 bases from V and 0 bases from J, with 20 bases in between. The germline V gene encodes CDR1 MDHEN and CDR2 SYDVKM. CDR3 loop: CASSPGIGATLAKNIQYF. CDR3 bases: TGTGCCAGCAGTCCCGGGATCGGAGCTACTTTAGCCAAAAACATTCAGTACTTC.

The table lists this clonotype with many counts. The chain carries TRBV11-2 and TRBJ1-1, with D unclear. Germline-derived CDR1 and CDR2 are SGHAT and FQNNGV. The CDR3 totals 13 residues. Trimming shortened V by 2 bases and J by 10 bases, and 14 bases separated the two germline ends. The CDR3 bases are TGTGCCAGCAGCTTATCGGGCCGACCTGGAGCTTTCTTT. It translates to CASSLSGRPGAFF.

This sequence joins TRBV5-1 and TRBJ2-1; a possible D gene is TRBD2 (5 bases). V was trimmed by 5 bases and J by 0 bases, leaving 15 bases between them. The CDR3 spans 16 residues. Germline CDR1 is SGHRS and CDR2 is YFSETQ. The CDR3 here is CASRPAAGSSYNEQFF. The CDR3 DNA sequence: TGCGCCAGCAGACCCGCCGCGGGTAGCTCCTACAATGAGCAGTTCTTC.

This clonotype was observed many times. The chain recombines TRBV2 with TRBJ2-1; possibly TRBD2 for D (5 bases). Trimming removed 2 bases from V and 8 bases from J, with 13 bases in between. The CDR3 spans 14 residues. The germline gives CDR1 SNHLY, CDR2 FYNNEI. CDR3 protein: CASSERVAWDEQFF. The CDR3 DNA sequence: TGTGCCAGCAGTGAACGCGTAGCGTGGGATGAGCAGTTCTTC.

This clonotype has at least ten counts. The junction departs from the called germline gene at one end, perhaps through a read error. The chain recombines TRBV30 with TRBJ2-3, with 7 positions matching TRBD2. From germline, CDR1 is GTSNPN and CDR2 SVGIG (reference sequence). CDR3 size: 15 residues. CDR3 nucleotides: TGTGCCTGGGGTGTAAGAGCGGGAAGCACAGATACGCAGTATTTT. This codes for CAWGVRAGSTDTQYF.

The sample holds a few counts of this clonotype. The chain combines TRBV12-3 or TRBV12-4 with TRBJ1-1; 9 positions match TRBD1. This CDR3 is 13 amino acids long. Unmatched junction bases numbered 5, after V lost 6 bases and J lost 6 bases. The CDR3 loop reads CASRGQGFAEAFF. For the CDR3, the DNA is TGTGCCAGCAGGGGACAGGGCTTCGCTGAAGCTTTCTTT.

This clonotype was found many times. DNA of the CDR3: TGTGCCAGCAGCCAGGAGGGGACTAGATACAATGAGCAGTTCTTC. Amino acids: CASSQEGTRYNEQFF. The chain combines TRBV7-3 with TRBJ2-1; 8 positions match TRBD2. Unmatched junction bases numbered 7, after V lost 5 bases and J lost 4 bases. Germline V lookup: CDR1 SGHTA, CDR2 FQGTGA. The CDR3 sequence is 15 residues long.

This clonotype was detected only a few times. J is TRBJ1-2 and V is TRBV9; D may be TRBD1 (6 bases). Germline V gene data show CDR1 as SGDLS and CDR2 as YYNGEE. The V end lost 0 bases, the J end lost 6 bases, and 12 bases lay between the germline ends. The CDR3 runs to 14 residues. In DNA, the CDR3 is TGTGCCAGCAGCGTAGTGGGAGGGGGAAATGGCTACACCTTC. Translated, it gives CASSVVGGGNGYTF.

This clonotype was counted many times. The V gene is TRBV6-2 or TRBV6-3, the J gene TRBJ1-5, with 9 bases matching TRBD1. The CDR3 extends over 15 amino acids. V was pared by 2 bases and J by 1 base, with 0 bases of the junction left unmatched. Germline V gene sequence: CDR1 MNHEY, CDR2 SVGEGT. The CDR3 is CASSYGQGSNQPQHF. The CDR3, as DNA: TGTGCCAGCAGTTACGGACAGGGGAGCAATCAGCCCCAGCATTTT.

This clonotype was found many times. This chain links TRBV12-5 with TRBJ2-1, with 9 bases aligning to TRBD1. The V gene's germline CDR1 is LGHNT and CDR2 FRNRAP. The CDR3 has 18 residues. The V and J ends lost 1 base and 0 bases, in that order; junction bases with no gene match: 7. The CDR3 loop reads CASGLAPGTGSSYNEQFF. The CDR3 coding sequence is TGTGCTAGTGGTTTGGCTCCCGGGACAGGGAGCTCCTACAATGAGCAGTTCTTC. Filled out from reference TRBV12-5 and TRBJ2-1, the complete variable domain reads DARVTQTPRHKVTEMGQEVTMRCQPILGHNTVFWYRQTMMQGLELLAYFRNRAPLDDSGMPKDRFSAEMPDATLATLKIQPSEPRDSAVYFCASGLAPGTGSSYNEQFFGPGTRLTVL.

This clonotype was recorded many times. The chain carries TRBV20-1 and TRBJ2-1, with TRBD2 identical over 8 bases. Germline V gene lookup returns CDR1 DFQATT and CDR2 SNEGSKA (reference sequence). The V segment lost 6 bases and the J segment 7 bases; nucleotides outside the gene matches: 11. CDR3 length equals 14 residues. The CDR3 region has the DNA TGCAGTGCCATCCCCAGCGGGAGAGGGAATGAGCAGTTCTTC. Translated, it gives CSAIPSGRGNEQFF.

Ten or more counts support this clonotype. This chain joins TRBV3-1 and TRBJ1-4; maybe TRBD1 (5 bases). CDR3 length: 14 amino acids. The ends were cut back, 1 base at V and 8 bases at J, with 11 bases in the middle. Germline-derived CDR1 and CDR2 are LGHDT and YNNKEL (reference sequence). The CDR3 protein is CASSQVAGNEKLFF. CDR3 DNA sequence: TGTGCCAGCAGCCAAGTCGCAGGGAACGAAAAACTGTTTTTT.

The CDR3 coding sequence is TGTGCCAGCGCTAGAACCGGTGAAAAACTGTTTTTT. Protein sequence: CASARTGEKLFF. The chain couples TRBV6-1 to TRBJ1-4, with D unresolved. There are 12 residues in the CDR3. Per the germline V gene, CDR1 is MNHNS and CDR2 is SASEGT. Trimming pared 8 bases from V and 7 bases from J, leaving 11 bases between.

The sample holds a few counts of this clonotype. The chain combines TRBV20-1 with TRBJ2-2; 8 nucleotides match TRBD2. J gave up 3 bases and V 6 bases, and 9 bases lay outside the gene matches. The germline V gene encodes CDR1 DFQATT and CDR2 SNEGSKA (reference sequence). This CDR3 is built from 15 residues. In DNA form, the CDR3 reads TGCAGTGCCCCTGGATCACTAGCGGACACCGGGGAGCTGTTTTTT. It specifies CSAPGSLADTGELFF.

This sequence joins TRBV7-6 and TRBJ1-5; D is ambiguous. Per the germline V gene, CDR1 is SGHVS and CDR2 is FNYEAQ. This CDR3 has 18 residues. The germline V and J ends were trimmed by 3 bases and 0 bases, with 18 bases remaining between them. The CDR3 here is CASSFEGPEVNSNQPQHF. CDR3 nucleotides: TGTGCCAGCAGCTTTGAGGGCCCCGAGGTGAATAGCAATCAGCCCCAGCATTTT. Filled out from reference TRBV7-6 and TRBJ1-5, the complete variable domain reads GAGVSQSPRYKVTKRGQDVALRCDPISGHVSLYWYRQALGQGPEFLTYFNYEAQQDKSGLPNDRFSAERPEGSISTLTIQRTEQRDSAMYRCASSFEGPEVNSNQPQHFGDGTRLSIL.

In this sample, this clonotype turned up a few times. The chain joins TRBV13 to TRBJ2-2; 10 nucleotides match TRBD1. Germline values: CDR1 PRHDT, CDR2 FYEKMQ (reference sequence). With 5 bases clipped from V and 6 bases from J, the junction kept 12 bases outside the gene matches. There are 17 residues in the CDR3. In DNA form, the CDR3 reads TGTGCCAGCAGCACCCGGACAGGGGGTGTGGGCGCCGGGGAGCTGTTTTTT. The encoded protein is CASSTRTGGVGAGELFF.

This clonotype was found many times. CDR3 nucleotide sequence: TGCGCCAGCAGCCCGGACGGCCTCACAGATACGCAGTATTTT. Amino acids: CASSPDGLTDTQYF. V gene TRBV5-1 combines with J gene TRBJ2-3; D unresolved. Trimming took off 4 bases at V and 2 bases at J, with 11 bases between the two ends. The CDR3 extends over 14 amino acids. The germline CDR1 and CDR2 sequences are SGHRS and YFSETQ.